The 23 T cell receptor beta chains given below trace back to one sample, sequenced in a study of T cell clonotyping in hematopoietic cell transplantation. Profiling relied on immunoSEQ multiplex PCR, and the TCRdb table lists in-frame clones only, not all of them. The sample yields 7,300 or so clones, 90% to 96% seen once. The sequenced sample was PBMCs, obtained 30 days after allogeneic stem cell transplant. All receptors derive from a male patient aged 40-50 years who had an allogeneic stem cell transplant from a related donor, so the T cells may come from the graft donor. Some clones in this sample may be carry-over from other donors' samples.

V usage is TRBV30 and J usage is TRBJ1-1; perhaps TRBD1 as D (5 bases). The V end was cut by 5 bases, the J end by 0 bases, with 13 bases between. This CDR3 comprises 14 residues. From germline, CDR1 is GTSNPN and CDR2 SVGIG (reference sequence). CDR3 sequence reads: CAWVSAGMNTEAFF. Here the CDR3 DNA reads TGTGCCTGGGTCTCGGCAGGGATGAACACTGAAGCTTTCTTT.

V is TRBV6-1 and J is TRBJ1-1; unclear D gene. The CDR3 runs to 12 residues. Germline assignment: CDR1 MNHNS and CDR2 SASEGT. V was cut by 1 base and J by 4 bases, with 4 bases left in between. The chain's CDR3 is CASSEGGTEAFF. In nucleotides, the CDR3 is TGTGCCAGCAGTGAAGGGGGCACTGAAGCTTTCTTT.

This rearrangement joins TRBV7-2 to TRBJ2-7; 12 bases line up with TRBD2. The CDR3 has 17 amino acids. The V segment lost 1 base and the J segment 0 bases; nucleotides outside the gene matches: 4. Germline values: CDR1 SGHTA, CDR2 FQGNSA. The CDR3 DNA sequence: TGTGCCAGCAGCTTAGTAGGGACTAGCGGGTACTCCTACGAGCAGTACTTC. Encoded protein: CASSLVGTSGYSYEQYF.

The chain uses TRBV23-1 and TRBJ2-7; 8 bases match TRBD1. TRBV23-1 is placed among ORFs of uncertain function. The CDR3 runs 16 residues. The J segment lost 2 bases and the V segment lost 3 bases, leaving 9 bases of the junction unmatched. The CDR3 nucleotides read TGCGCCAGCAGTCACAGCGGACAGGGCTTTACCTACGAGCAGTACTTC. It encodes CASSHSGQGFTYEQYF.

This clone occurred once. The chain couples TRBV25-1 to TRBJ2-1; D is perhaps TRBD2 (7 bases). Germline V gene data show CDR1 as MGHDK and CDR2 as SYGVNS. CDR3 length equals 17 residues. V was shortened by 2 bases and J by 8 bases, with 22 bases between the two germline ends. Written as DNA, the CDR3 is TGTGCCAGCAGTGAACGAGCGGGGCGACCTAGGGGGGATGAGCAGTTCTTC. Translating gives CASSERAGRPRGDEQFF.

This clone was observed a few times. The chain joins TRBV29-1 to TRBJ1-4; D is unresolved. Germline loops: CDR1 SQVTM, CDR2 ANQGSEA. Trimming took 7 bases from V and 4 from J, leaving 13 bases between them. There are 13 residues in the CDR3. The CDR3 bases are TGCAGCGCCTCAGACAAACTTAATGAAAAACTGTTTTTT. Translated, it gives CSASDKLNEKLFF.

This clone was observed once. This chain uses TRBV11-3 with TRBJ1-1; 8 bases line up with TRBD1. This CDR3 comprises 15 residues. Trimming took 0 bases from V and 5 from J; bases not matched to a gene: 5. CDR1 and CDR2 (germline): SGHNT, YENEEA. CDR3 amino acids: CASSLDPGGWTEAFF. CDR3 DNA: TGTGCCAGCAGCTTAGATCCAGGGGGCTGGACTGAAGCTTTCTTT.

The genes are TRBV11-2 and TRBJ2-6; no clear D gene. Per the germline V gene, CDR1 is SGHAT and CDR2 is FQNNGV. The CDR3 covers 17 residues. V lost 1 base and J 0 bases, leaving 10 bases between the germline ends. The CDR3 DNA reads TGTGCCAGCAGCTTAGTGGCTCACACCTCTGGGGCCAACGTCCTGACTTTC. The encoded protein is CASSLVAHTSGANVLTF.

V gene TRBV4-2 combines with J gene TRBJ2-1, with TRBD1 identical over 10 bases. Germline V gene lookup returns CDR1 LGHNA and CDR2 YNFKEQ. The length of the CDR3 is 16 residues. V dropped 4 bases and J dropped 2; count of bases not matched to a gene: 5. CDR3 amino acids: CASSLGGQGTYNEQFF. For the CDR3, the DNA is TGTGCCAGCAGCCTCGGGGGACAGGGGACCTACAATGAGCAGTTCTTC.

The chain carries TRBV27 and TRBJ2-3; tentative D call: TRBD2 (5 bases). Germline CDR1 is MNHEY and CDR2 is SMNVEV (reference sequence). V was pared by 2 bases and J by 4 bases, with 7 bases between. This CDR3 comprises 13 residues. CDR3 sequence: CASSLRGADTQYF. CDR3 DNA: TGTGCCAGCAGTTTACGGGGAGCAGATACGCAGTATTTT.

This clone has only one observation. V and J are TRBV30 and TRBJ2-2; D not resolved. This CDR3 spans 13 amino acids. Per germline, CDR1 GTSNPN and CDR2 SVGIG (reference sequence). The V and J ends lost 4 bases and 4 bases respectively, with 10 bases between them. CDR3 in amino acids: CAWTELGTGELFF. The CDR3 DNA sequence: TGTGCCTGGACCGAGCTCGGCACCGGGGAGCTGTTTTTT.

The chain combines TRBV4-1 with TRBJ2-3; D is unclear. Germline V CDR1 and CDR2: MGHRA, YSYEKL. The V end was cut by 1 base, the J end by 2 bases, with 13 bases between. The length of the CDR3 is 16 residues. CDR3 sequence reads: CASSQVDLFSTDTQYF. Written as DNA, the CDR3 is TGCGCCAGCAGCCAAGTGGACCTTTTCTCCACAGATACGCAGTATTTT.

The chain employs TRBV7-2 and TRBJ2-6, with 10 bases matching TRBD2. This CDR3 contains 19 residues. J lost 2 bases, V lost 5 bases, and 12 bases had no gene match. CDR1 and CDR2 from the germline V gene are SGHTA and FQGNSA. CDR3 loop: CASSRRVGLAVPGANVLTF. CDR3 coding DNA: TGTGCCAGCAGCCGCCGAGTAGGACTAGCGGTTCCTGGGGCCAACGTCCTGACTTTC.

The genes are TRBV9 and TRBJ2-1, with TRBD2 matching over 14 bases. Germline loops: CDR1 SGDLS, CDR2 YYNGEE. V shed 0 bases and J 8 bases; nucleotides not matched to a gene: 10. CDR3 length: 18 residues. The CDR3: CASSVARTSGGQYDEQFF. As DNA, the CDR3 is TGTGCCAGCAGCGTAGCTAGGACTAGCGGGGGGCAGTACGATGAGCAGTTCTTC.

The chain links TRBV5-4 to TRBJ2-5; 12 positions agree with TRBD2. The CDR3 has 16 amino acids. V dropped 4 bases and J dropped 4; count of bases not matched to a gene: 8. CDR1 and CDR2 (germline): SGHNT, YYREEE (reference sequence). The CDR3 nucleotides read TGTGCCAGCAGCGCCTCTAGCGGGGGGGCCCGAGAGACCCAGTACTTC. Encoded protein: CASSASSGGARETQYF.

The chain joins TRBV7-8 to TRBJ1-4; no reliable D call. V lost 2 bases to trimming and J lost 0 bases, with 4 bases between them. The CDR3 has 14 residues. Per germline, CDR1 SGHVS and CDR2 FQNEAQ. CDR3 loop: CASSLTATNEKLFF. CDR3 bases: TGTGCCAGCAGCTTAACAGCAACTAATGAAAAACTGTTTTTT.

The count of this clone is one. The V gene is TRBV29-1, the J gene TRBJ1-4; D possibly corresponds to TRBD1 (5 bases). Germline lookup yields CDR1 SQVTM and CDR2 ANQGSEA. This CDR3 contains 15 residues. Trimming took 4 bases from V and 0 from J, leaving 12 bases between them. The CDR3 is CSVGGGDATNEKLFF. The CDR3 coding sequence is TGCAGCGTTGGGGGAGGGGATGCAACTAATGAAAAACTGTTTTTT.

The chain couples TRBV19 to TRBJ1-1, with 9 bases identical to TRBD1. Germline assignment: CDR1 LNHDA and CDR2 SQIVND (reference sequence). The CDR3 length is 13 residues. The J segment lost 4 bases and the V segment lost 6 bases, leaving 3 bases of the junction unmatched. The CDR3 spells CASSATGGTEAFF. CDR3 nucleotide sequence: TGTGCCAGTAGCGCGACAGGGGGCACTGAAGCTTTCTTT.

This chain links TRBV2 with TRBJ1-6, with D perhaps matching TRBD1 (5 bases). Germline V gene sequence: CDR1 SNHLY, CDR2 FYNNEI. This CDR3 has 14 residues. The V end was cut by 6 bases, the J end by 8 bases, with 14 bases between. CDR3 in DNA: TGTGCCAGCAGGGTGGAAGGGGTTTATTCACCCCTCCACTTT. This translates into CASRVEGVYSPLHF.

The chain has TRBV5-4 and TRBJ1-2; D is ambiguous. Trimming shortened V by 2 bases and J by 4 bases, and 9 bases separated the two germline ends. CDR3 size: 13 residues. Germline V gene lookup returns CDR1 SGHNT and CDR2 YYREEE (reference sequence). CDR3 loop: CASSFRGPYGYTF. The CDR3 coding sequence is TGTGCCAGCAGCTTCAGAGGGCCCTATGGCTACACCTTC.

This chain links TRBV6-5 with TRBJ1-5; D is unresolved. V lost 3 bases and J lost 4, with 7 bases in between. CDR3 length: 13 amino acids. CDR1 and CDR2 (germline): MNHEY, SVGAGI. The DNA for the CDR3 is TGTGCCAGCAGTTATCTACAGAATCAGCCCCAGCATTTT. Translation gives CASSYLQNQPQHF.

The gene calls are TRBV7-2 and TRBJ1-3; TRBD1 agrees at 9 bases. V lost 1 base and J lost 2; bases outside the gene matches: 0. The CDR3 has 15 amino acids. The germline CDR1 and CDR2 sequences are SGHTA and FQGNSA. The CDR3 DNA is TGTGCCAGCAGCTTAGGGACAGGGGCTGGAAACACCATATATTTT. Amino acids: CASSLGTGAGNTIYF.

As concerns this clone: Other nucleotide sequences from this sample produce the same CDR3. The V and J genes are TRBV5-1 and TRBJ2-7; 7 bases are shared with TRBD2. V lost 5 bases, J lost 3 bases, and 5 bases stayed unmatched. Germline loops: CDR1 SGHRS, CDR2 YFSETQ. The CDR3 spans 13 residues. This CDR3 is CASRTGGGYEQYF. CDR3 bases: TGCGCCAGCAGAACTGGGGGGGGCTACGAGCAGTACTTC.